Presented here are 7 T cell receptor beta chains from one specimen sequenced in a study of post-analysis software for immune sequencing data. For these TCRs, the target antigens are not known. Whole-study findings and limits: Roughly 5 TRBV segments occurring more often in patients than controls included TRBV5-6, TRBV5-1 and TRBV20-1.

Unique molecular identifiers tagged the TCR beta cDNA libraries. Using its own MiXCR run on the PCR reads, TCRdb lists one record per CDR3 protein. The data hold hundreds of thousands of distinct CDR3 sequences, with around 40% observed a single time. Sequencing input: blood. Receptors were obtained from a girl between 10 and 17 years old with multiple sclerosis.

This clonotype was detected only a few times. The J gene is TRBJ2-1, the V gene TRBV5-1; TRBD2 aligns across 14 bases. This CDR3 region has 16 residues. The junction had 9 bases not matched to a gene; V was cut back by 5 bases and J by 8 bases. From germline, CDR1 is SGHRS and CDR2 YFSETQ. This CDR3 is CASRAEGLAGAYEQFF. CDR3 sequence (DNA): TGCGCCAGCAGAGCAGAGGGACTAGCGGGAGCTTATGAGCAGTTCTTC.

This chain joins TRBV29-1 and TRBJ2-3; TRBD2 is a possible D gene (6 bases). Between the trimmed V and J ends, which lost 4 bases and 4 bases, there was a span of 18 bases. Germline V gene sequence: CDR1 SQVTM, CDR2 ANQGSEA. This CDR3 is 15 amino acids long. CDR3 sequence: CSVGGTSTGADTQYF. For the CDR3, the DNA is TGCAGCGTTGGGGGAACCTCAACGGGGGCAGATACGCAGTATTTT.

This clonotype was observed a handful of times. The V call is TRBV4-3, the J call TRBJ2-4; 7 bases line up with TRBD1. CDR1 and CDR2 from the germline V gene are LGHNA and YSLEER. The CDR3 length is 19 residues. J was trimmed by 3 bases and V by 0 bases; bases with no gene match: 14. The DNA for the CDR3 is TGCGCCAGCAGCCAAGACAGGGGGTACAGCATAGGGGACAAAAACATTCAGTACTTC. Its protein is CASSQDRGYSIGDKNIQYF.

The chain joins TRBV7-9 to TRBJ2-7, with D maybe TRBD2 (6 bases). The germline V gene has CDR1 SEHNR and CDR2 FQNEAQ (reference sequence). The CDR3 extends over 13 amino acids. The ends were cut back, 0 bases at V and 6 bases at J, with 9 bases in the middle. CDR3 residues: CASSLAYGSEQYF. The CDR3 DNA is TGTGCCAGCAGCTTAGCGTACGGGAGCGAGCAGTACTTC.

The rearrangement links TRBV20-1 to TRBJ2-3, with 9 bases that match TRBD2. CDR3 length equals 17 residues. V was pared by 0 bases and J by 3 bases, with 10 bases of the junction left unmatched. The germline V gene has CDR1 DFQATT and CDR2 SNEGSKA (reference sequence). The CDR3 is CSARDIRAGGPTDTQYF. The DNA for the CDR3 is TGCAGTGCTAGAGATATACGGGCGGGAGGGCCTACAGATACGCAGTATTTT.

This clonotype was observed a few times. V usage is TRBV6-1 and J usage is TRBJ2-7; D remains unclear. The CDR3 is made up of 14 amino acids. V was trimmed by 0 bases and J by 2 bases, leaving 8 bases between them. The germline gives CDR1 MNHNS, CDR2 SASEGT. In nucleotides, the CDR3 is TGTGCCAGCAGTGAAGCCGCAGGCACCTACGAGCAGTACTTC. Translated, it gives CASSEAAGTYEQYF.

This sequence joins TRBV12-5 and TRBJ2-3; a possible D gene is TRBD1 (5 bases). Deletions cut 4 bases from V and 0 bases from J, with 11 bases between. The germline V gene encodes CDR1 LGHNT and CDR2 FRNRAP. The CDR3 loop spans 15 amino acids. CDR3 residues: CASGSPRASTDTQYF. The CDR3 bases are TGTGCTAGTGGTTCTCCCAGGGCTAGCACAGATACGCAGTATTTT.